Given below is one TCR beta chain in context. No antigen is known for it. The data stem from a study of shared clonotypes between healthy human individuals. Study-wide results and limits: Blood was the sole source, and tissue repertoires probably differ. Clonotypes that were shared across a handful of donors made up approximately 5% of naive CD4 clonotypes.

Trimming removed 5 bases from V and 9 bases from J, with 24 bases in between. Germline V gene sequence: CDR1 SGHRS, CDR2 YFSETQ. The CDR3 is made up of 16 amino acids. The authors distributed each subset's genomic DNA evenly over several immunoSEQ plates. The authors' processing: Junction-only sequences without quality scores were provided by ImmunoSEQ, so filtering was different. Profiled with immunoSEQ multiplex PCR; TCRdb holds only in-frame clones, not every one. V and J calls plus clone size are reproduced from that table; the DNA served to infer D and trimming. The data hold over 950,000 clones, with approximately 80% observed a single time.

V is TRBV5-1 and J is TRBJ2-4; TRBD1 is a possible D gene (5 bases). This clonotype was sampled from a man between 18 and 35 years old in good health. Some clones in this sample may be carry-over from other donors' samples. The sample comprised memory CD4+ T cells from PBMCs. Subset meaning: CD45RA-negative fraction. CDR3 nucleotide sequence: TGCGCCAGCAGGATTAGGACATCCGGCTACCAGAGCATTCAGTACTTC. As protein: CASRIRTSGYQSIQYF.